This section outlines one TCR beta chain sequence together with its context. Its antigen target is currently unknown. Base qualities were left out, and no much larger clone turns up one base away. The immunoSEQ Assay, a bias-controlled multiplex PCR, was used to amplify TCRbeta CDR3 regions from genomic DNA. Per the source publication's procedure: The number of nucleated cells in each sample was estimated by amplification of reference gene primers within the assay. To quantify the absolute abundance of each unique TCRbeta CDR3 rearrangement, sequence reads were collapsed and filtered. For each sample, productive Simpson clonality was calculated by taking the square root of Simpson's diversity index across productive rearrangements. In TCRdb, the immuneACCESS table is reduced to in-frame sequences with V and J assigned. These tables do not hold every clone; where another copy was compared, an unresolved V gene accounts for under half, and the others remain unexplained. V, J and clone size are those of that table, while D and trimming were read from the DNA. The sample data list under 200,000 clones, and around four fifths of these were observed just once. The ten largest clones represent more than 5.5% of the sample.

In the prospective study, participants were roughly 18 to 100 years old, resided in approximately 25 geographic areas of the United States, and were enrolled through a virtual design. In the prospective study, participants were assigned to cohorts based on the clinical history participants reported in a screening survey and a study questionnaire. Recovered participants in ImmuneRACE Cohort 3 were defined as having two consecutive negative NP/OP PCR tests, clearance from a healthcare professional, or resolution of symptoms. In the prospective study, mobile phlebotomists collected whole blood, serum and a nasopharyngeal or oropharyngeal swab from each participant. Additional blood draws and questionnaires over an approximately 2-month period could optionally be provided by prospective study participants. Before DNA extraction, prospective study blood samples were shipped either frozen or at room temperature.

The sample is drawn from a study of blood T cell repertoires in COVID-19 (dated by TCRdb to the early 2020s). Describing the broader study: Samples from collaborators originated in the United States, Italy and Spain and spanned both the acute and convalescent phases of COVID-19. The dataset comprised deeply sampled blood TCRbeta repertoires from subjects exposed to, actively infected with, or recovered from COVID-19. Where available, HLA class I and class II types were obtained from metadata supplied by the sample provider rather than from assay-based typing. Sample metadata almost always included a de-identified subject ID, COVID-19 status, age in years and sex. Samples were obtained from the ongoing ImmuneRACE study (first 160 participants) and from 1,254 subjects provided by 6 global collaborators. The repertoires were released in a freely available public database meant as a resource for research on the immune response to SARS-CoV-2. The prospective study material was composed of cDNA or gDNA derived from T cells, B-cell-depleted T cells, or PBMCs. Broader findings and caveats from the paper: Clinical and demographic metadata were provided uncurated, with the amount varying by source and participant.

The sequenced material came from PBMCs or T cells enriched from blood (not recorded which). The receptor was isolated from a man aged 45-65 years who had recovered from COVID-19.

Here is the DNA: TGTGCCAGTAGTCGCGGACAAAGGGACTATGGCTACACCTTC. It translates as CASSRGQRDYGYTF. This chain is built from TRBV19 and TRBJ1-2; the best D guess is TRBD1, with 5 bases matching. The CDR3 runs 14 residues from the cysteine to the phenylalanine. CDR3 DNA only is kept here, 42 bases in frame from base 1. Deletion took 5 bases off V and 3 bases off J, with a span of 13 bases between the germline ends. Looking up the germline V gene (reference sequence) yields CDR1 LNHDA and CDR2 SQIVND.